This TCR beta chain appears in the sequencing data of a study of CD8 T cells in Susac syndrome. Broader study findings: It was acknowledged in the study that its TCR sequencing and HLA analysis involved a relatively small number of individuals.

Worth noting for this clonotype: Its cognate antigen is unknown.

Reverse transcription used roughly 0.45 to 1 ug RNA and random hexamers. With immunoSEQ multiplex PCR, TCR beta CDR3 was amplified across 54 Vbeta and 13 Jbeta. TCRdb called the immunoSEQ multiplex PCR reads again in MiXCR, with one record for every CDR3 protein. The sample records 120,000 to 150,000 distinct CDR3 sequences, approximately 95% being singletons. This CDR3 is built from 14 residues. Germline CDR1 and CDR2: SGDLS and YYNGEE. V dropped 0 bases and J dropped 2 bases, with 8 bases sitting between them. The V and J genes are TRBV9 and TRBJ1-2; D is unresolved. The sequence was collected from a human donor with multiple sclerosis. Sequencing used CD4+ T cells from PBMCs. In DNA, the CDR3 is TGTGCCAGCAGCGTAGAGGCCAGCAACTATGGCTACACCTTC. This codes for CASSVEASNYGYTF.